Below, 22 T cell receptor beta chains from the same sample are listed, as sequenced in a study of blood T cell repertoires in COVID-19. Here immunoSEQ multiplex PCR was the method, and the copy in TCRdb shows in-frame clones only, minus some. The sample contains some 500,000 clones, about 89% of which appear only once. The sequenced material came from peripheral blood. These receptors all come from a woman aged 45-65 years with COVID-19, enrolled during active disease.

The J gene is TRBJ2-2, the V gene TRBV5-1, with TRBD1 as a possible D gene (6 bases). CDR1 SGHRS and CDR2 YFSETQ come from the germline V gene. V was shortened by 0 bases and J by 3 bases, with 6 bases between the two germline ends. CDR3 length: 14 residues. DNA of the CDR3: TGCGCCAGCAGCTTGGAGGGGGACACCGGGGAGCTGTTTTTT. Protein product: CASSLEGDTGELFF.

This rearrangement joins TRBV25-1 to TRBJ2-6; possibly TRBD1 for D (6 bases). V was clipped by 5 bases and J by 2 bases, with 10 bases between them. The CDR3 has 15 residues. Germline CDR1 MGHDK, CDR2 SYGVNS. The CDR3 loop is CASSTQGAGANVLTF. CDR3 sequence (DNA): TGTGCCAGCAGTACACAGGGCGCTGGGGCCAACGTCCTGACTTTC.

Concerning this clone: The identical CDR3 is also encoded by other nucleotide sequences in the sample. This chain links TRBV9 with TRBJ1-6, with D maybe TRBD1 (6 bases). Germline CDR1 is SGDLS and CDR2 is YYNGEE. The CDR3 loop spans 14 amino acids. V was shortened by 2 bases and J by 5 bases, with 8 bases between the two germline ends. The CDR3 region has the DNA TGTGCCAGCAGCGTGGACAGCCATAATTCACCCCTCCACTTT. It specifies CASSVDSHNSPLHF.

J is TRBJ1-2 and V is TRBV5-4; 7 bases are a match to TRBD1. This CDR3 has 15 residues. J was trimmed by 4 bases and V by 0 bases; bases with no gene match: 6. Germline lookup yields CDR1 SGHNT and CDR2 YYREEE (reference sequence). CDR3 sequence: CASSLGRQGVYGYTF. The CDR3 coding sequence is TGTGCCAGCAGCTTGGGGAGGCAGGGGGTCTATGGCTACACCTTC.

The rearrangement joins TRBV28 to TRBJ2-5; 10 bases are shared with TRBD1. Germline trimming cut 4 bases from V and 5 bases from J; bases unmatched to any gene: 13. CDR1 and CDR2 from the germline V gene are MDHEN and SYDVKM. The CDR3 runs to 17 residues. CDR3 sequence (DNA): TGTGCCAGCAGTTCCAACCTCGAGGACAGGGGGAGTGAGACCCAGTACTTC. Amino acid sequence: CASSSNLEDRGSETQYF.

V gene TRBV19 combines with J gene TRBJ1-4; 9 bases match TRBD1. This CDR3 is 18 amino acids long. CDR1 is LNHDA and CDR2 is SQIVND in the germline V gene (reference sequence). The trim removed 8 bases at V and 3 bases at J, leaving 16 bases unmatched. CDR3: CASSERGQGPSANEKLFF. For the CDR3, the DNA is TGTGCCAGTTCTGAACGGGGACAGGGCCCATCAGCTAATGAAAAACTGTTTTTT.

Concerning this clone: Within the sample, other DNA sequences also encode this same CDR3. The chain couples TRBV6-5 to TRBJ1-1; D is unclear. The germline V gene has CDR1 MNHEY and CDR2 SVGAGI. Trimming took 0 bases from V and 3 from J, leaving 11 bases between them. This CDR3 is 15 amino acids long. DNA of the CDR3: TGTGCCAGCAGTTACTCAGGGCGGGTTTACACTGAAGCTTTCTTT. Translated, it gives CASSYSGRVYTEAFF.

This sequence joins TRBV21-1 and TRBJ2-3; TRBD2 reflects the table's D call only, with no check against the DNA. TRBV21-1 represents a pseudogene. The CDR3 has 14 residues. The DNA for the CDR3 is TGTGCCAGCCCGGGGGGGAGGGGAGTGGATACGCAGTATTTT. It yields the protein CASPGGRGVDTQYF.

This chain joins TRBV5-1 and TRBJ2-5, with D perhaps TRBD1 (6 bases). This CDR3 comprises 14 residues. CDR1 is SGHRS and CDR2 is YFSETQ in the germline V gene. V was clipped by 2 bases and J by 0 bases, with 8 bases between them. The CDR3 nucleotides read TGCGCCAGCAGCTTCCCAGGGGACCAAGAGACCCAGTACTTC. It is translated as CASSFPGDQETQYF.

This clone has just a few counts. The gene calls are TRBV6-1 and TRBJ1-2; D is unclear. The CDR3 totals 15 residues. CDR1 MNHNS and CDR2 SASEGT come from the germline V gene. Trimming pared 0 bases from V and 1 base from J, leaving 9 bases between. The CDR3 coding sequence is TGTGCCAGCAGTGAAGCGTTGTACATTAACTATGGCTACACCTTC. Its protein is CASSEALYINYGYTF.

The chain is built from TRBV15 and TRBJ1-4; D not certain. The length of the CDR3 is 16 residues. The germline gives CDR1 LNHNV, CDR2 YYDKDF (reference sequence). Trimming pared 0 bases from V and 0 bases from J, leaving 8 bases between. CDR3 loop: CATSRDLSATNEKLFF. DNA of the CDR3: TGTGCCACCAGCAGAGATCTTTCGGCAACTAATGAAAAACTGTTTTTT. Complete variable domain (other parts from reference TRBV15 and TRBJ1-4): DAMVIQNPRYQVTQFGKPVTLSCSQTLNHNVMYWYQQKSSQAPKLLFHYYDKDFNNEADTPDNFQSRRPNTSFCFLDIRSPGLGDTAMYLCATSRDLSATNEKLFFGSGTQLSVL.

The V gene is TRBV3-1 (or the pseudogene TRBV3-2), the J gene TRBJ2-3, with D tentatively TRBD2 (5 bases). Germline V gene sequence: CDR1 LGHDT, CDR2 YNNKEL (reference sequence). Trimming took off 4 bases at V and 7 bases at J, with 12 bases between the two ends. The CDR3 contains 13 residues. The CDR3 region is CASSPTLVNTQYF. The CDR3 coding sequence is TGTGCCAGCAGCCCTACACTAGTTAATACGCAGTATTTT.

The chain employs TRBV27 and TRBJ1-5, with a possible D match to TRBD1 (5 bases). The CDR3 contains 15 residues. Looked up from germline, CDR1 is MNHEY and CDR2 is SMNVEV (reference sequence). Trimming left V 8 bases short and J 3 bases short, with 17 bases between. CDR3 sequence: CASGEGRGNNQPQHF. In nucleotides, the CDR3 is TGTGCCAGCGGGGAAGGACGGGGGAACAATCAGCCCCAGCATTTT.

The V and J genes are TRBV5-5 and TRBJ1-2, with D hard to call. With 4 bases removed from V and 6 bases from J, the gap between germline ends came to 13 bases. The germline V gene has CDR1 SGHKS and CDR2 YYEKEE (reference sequence). The CDR3 has 13 residues. CDR3 amino acids: CASSTEGRNGYTF. The CDR3 DNA reads as TGTGCCAGCAGCACGGAGGGTCGCAATGGCTACACCTTC.

The chain recombines TRBV6-6 with TRBJ1-6; no definite D call. Between the trimmed V and J ends, which lost 6 bases and 9 bases, there was a span of 12 bases. The CDR3 consists of 13 residues. The V gene's germline CDR1 is MNHNY and CDR2 SVGAGI (reference sequence). CDR3 amino acids: CASRREISSPLHF. CDR3 sequence (DNA): TGTGCCAGCAGGCGGGAGATTAGTTCACCCCTCCACTTT.

The genes are TRBV5-1 and TRBJ2-5, with 13 bases identical to TRBD2. CDR3 length: 17 amino acids. CDR1 and CDR2 (germline): SGHRS, YFSETQ. V shed 4 bases, J shed 5 bases, and the junction held 11 bases outside the gene matches. CDR3 residues: CASSHPTSGGTQETQYF. CDR3 DNA sequence: TGCGCCAGCAGCCATCCGACTAGCGGGGGGACGCAGGAGACCCAGTACTTC.

The V and J genes are TRBV4-1 and TRBJ1-2, with a tentative D call TRBD1 (5 bases). V lost 1 base to trimming and J lost 4 bases, with 13 bases between them. CDR3 length: 15 residues. Germline V gene data show CDR1 as MGHRA and CDR2 as YSYEKL. The DNA for the CDR3 is TGCGCCAGCAGCCAAGCTAGGGGAAGAAGCTATGGCTACACCTTC. Its translation: CASSQARGRSYGYTF.

The gene calls are TRBV2 and TRBJ2-1, with a possible D match to TRBD1 (6 bases). V was cut by 11 bases and J by 5 bases, with 13 bases left in between. The germline CDR1 and CDR2 sequences are SNHLY and FYNNEI. This CDR3 contains 12 residues. The DNA of the CDR3 is TGTGCCGTCGACAGGAGAGACAATGAGCAGTTCTTC. Translated, it gives CAVDRRDNEQFF.

V usage is TRBV4-2 and J usage is TRBJ2-7; D is undetermined. Trimming cost V 0 bases and J 0 bases, with 30 bases left between them. From germline, CDR1 is LGHNA and CDR2 YNFKEQ. This CDR3 comprises 22 residues. Here the CDR3 reads CASSQDSTATSFTFFRSYEQYF. The CDR3 DNA is TGTGCCAGCAGCCAAGACTCGACGGCGACTTCCTTCACCTTTTTTCGCTCCTACGAGCAGTACTTC.

V is TRBV25-1 and J is TRBJ2-1; 9 positions match TRBD1. The CDR3 runs to 13 residues. J lost 6 bases, V lost 5 bases, and 2 bases had no gene match. CDR1 and CDR2 (germline): MGHDK, SYGVNS. The CDR3 bases are TGTGCCAGCAGTTCGACAGGGGGCAATGAGCAGTTCTTC. It is translated as CASSSTGGNEQFF.

The rearrangement joins TRBV9 to TRBJ2-3; possibly TRBD1 for D (6 bases). The V end was cut by 0 bases, the J end by 2 bases, with 10 bases between. The CDR3 is 15 amino acids. Germline V CDR1 and CDR2: SGDLS, YYNGEE. The CDR3 loop reads CASSVDRGITDTQYF. The CDR3, as DNA: TGTGCCAGCAGCGTAGATAGGGGGATCACAGATACGCAGTATTTT.

This sequence joins TRBV19 and TRBJ2-1, with a possible D match to TRBD2 (5 bases). V was trimmed by 6 bases and J by 7 bases, leaving 13 bases between them. The germline V gene encodes CDR1 LNHDA and CDR2 SQIVND (reference sequence). CDR3 length: 13 amino acids. CDR3 loop: CASSRGAVNEQFF. The CDR3 DNA sequence: TGTGCCAGTAGCCGGGGAGCGGTAAATGAGCAGTTCTTC.